The T cell receptor (beta chain) described here comes from a study of blood T cell repertoires in COVID-19. Study information: The United States, Italy and Spain were the sources of the acute and convalescent COVID-19 samples. The analysed material was cDNA or gDNA that came from T cells, B-cell-depleted T cells, or PBMCs.

Per the germline V gene, CDR1 is SGHVS and CDR2 is FQNEAQ. Trimming stripped 5 bases from V and 0 bases from J, with 14 bases between. This CDR3 comprises 16 residues. Profiled with immunoSEQ multiplex PCR; TCRdb holds only in-frame clones, not every one. The table has 200,000 or so clones, approximately 87% seen once. V usage is TRBV7-8 and J usage is TRBJ1-3; the D gene is possibly TRBD1 (6 bases). The sequence derives from a person between 65 and 79 years old with COVID-19, enrolled during active disease. The specimen sequenced was peripheral blood. This chain's CDR3 is CASSPRGGDSGNTIYF. The CDR3 DNA reads TGTGCCAGCAGCCCGAGGGGGGGCGACTCTGGAAACACCATATATTTT.